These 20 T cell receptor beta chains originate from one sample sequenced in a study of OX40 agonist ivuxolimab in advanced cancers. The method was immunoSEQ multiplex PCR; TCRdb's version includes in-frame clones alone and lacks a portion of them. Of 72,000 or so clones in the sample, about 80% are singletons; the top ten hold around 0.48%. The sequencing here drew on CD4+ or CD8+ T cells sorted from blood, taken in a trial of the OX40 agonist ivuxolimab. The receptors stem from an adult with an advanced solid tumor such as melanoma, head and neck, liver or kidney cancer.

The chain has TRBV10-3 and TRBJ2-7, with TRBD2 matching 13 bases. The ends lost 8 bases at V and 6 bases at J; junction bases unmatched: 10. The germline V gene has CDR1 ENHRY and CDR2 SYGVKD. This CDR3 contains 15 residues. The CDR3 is CAIGTSGTFFGEQYF. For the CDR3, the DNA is TGTGCCATCGGGACTAGCGGGACCTTTTTCGGCGAGCAGTACTTC.

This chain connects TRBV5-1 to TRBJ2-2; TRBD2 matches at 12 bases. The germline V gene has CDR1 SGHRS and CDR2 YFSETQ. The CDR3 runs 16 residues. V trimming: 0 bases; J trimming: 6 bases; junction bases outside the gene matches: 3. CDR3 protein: CASSLALAGGPGELFF. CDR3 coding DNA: TGCGCCAGCAGCTTGGCCCTAGCGGGGGGGCCCGGGGAGCTGTTTTTT. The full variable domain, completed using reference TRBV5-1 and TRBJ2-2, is KAGVTQTPRYLIKTRGQQVTLSCSPISGHRSVSWYQQTPGQGLQFLFEYFSETQRNKGNFPGRFSGRQFSNSRSEMNVSTLELGDSALYLCASSLALAGGPGELFFGEGSRLTVL.

This CDR3 reads CASSPGQRTDTQYF. In DNA form, the CDR3 reads TGCGCCAGCAGCCCGGGACAGCGCACAGATACGCAGTATTTT. V and J are TRBV5-1 and TRBJ2-3; 7 bases line up with TRBD1. CDR1 and CDR2 from the germline V gene are SGHRS and YFSETQ. Losses at the gene ends were 4 bases for V and 1 base for J; bases not matched to a gene: 3. The CDR3 spans 14 residues.

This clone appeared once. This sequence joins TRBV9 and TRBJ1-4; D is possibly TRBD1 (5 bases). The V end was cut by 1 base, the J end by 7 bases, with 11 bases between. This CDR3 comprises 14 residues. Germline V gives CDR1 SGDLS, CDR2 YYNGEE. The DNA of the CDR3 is TGTGCCAGCAGCGTAAACCAGGGACGTGAAAAACTGTTTTTT. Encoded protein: CASSVNQGREKLFF.

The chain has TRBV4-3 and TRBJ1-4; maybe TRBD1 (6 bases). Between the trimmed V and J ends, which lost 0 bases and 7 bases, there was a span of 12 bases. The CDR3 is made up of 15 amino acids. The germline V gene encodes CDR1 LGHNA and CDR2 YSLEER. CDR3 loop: CASSQDPRGGEKLFF. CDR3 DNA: TGCGCCAGCAGCCAAGATCCCAGGGGCGGTGAAAAACTGTTTTTT.

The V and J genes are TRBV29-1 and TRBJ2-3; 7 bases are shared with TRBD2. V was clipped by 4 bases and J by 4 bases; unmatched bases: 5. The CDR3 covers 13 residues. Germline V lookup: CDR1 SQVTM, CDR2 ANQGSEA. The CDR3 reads CSVVGGVSDTQYF. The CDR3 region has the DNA TGCAGCGTTGTGGGGGGGGTATCAGATACGCAGTATTTT.

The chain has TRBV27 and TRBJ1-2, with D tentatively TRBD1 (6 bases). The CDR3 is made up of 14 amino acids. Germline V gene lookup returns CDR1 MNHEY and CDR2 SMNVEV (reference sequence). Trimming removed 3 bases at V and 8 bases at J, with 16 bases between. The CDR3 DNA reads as TGTGCCAGCAGTTTGGTCGGTACGGGACAAGGCTACACCTTC. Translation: CASSLVGTGQGYTF.

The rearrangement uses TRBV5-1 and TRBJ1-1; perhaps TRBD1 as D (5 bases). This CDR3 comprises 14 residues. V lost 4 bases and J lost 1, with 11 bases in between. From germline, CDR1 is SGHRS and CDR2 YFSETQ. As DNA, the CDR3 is TGCGCCAGCAGCCCGGAGGGGAGGAACACTGAAGCTTTCTTT. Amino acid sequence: CASSPEGRNTEAFF.

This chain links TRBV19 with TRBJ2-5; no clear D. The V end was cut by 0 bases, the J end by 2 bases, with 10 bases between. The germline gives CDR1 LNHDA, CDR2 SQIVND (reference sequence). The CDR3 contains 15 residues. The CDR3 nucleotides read TGTGCCAGTAGTATAGATCCGGGTTCACAAGAGACCCAGTACTTC. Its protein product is CASSIDPGSQETQYF.

The CDR3 nucleotides read TGTGCCAGCATTGACGCGAACACCGGGGAGCTGTTTTTT. This translates into CASIDANTGELFF. This chain connects TRBV6-1 to TRBJ2-2; no reliable D call. Germline V CDR1 and CDR2: MNHNS, SASEGT. The CDR3 length is 13 residues. The germline V and J ends were trimmed by 7 bases and 0 bases, with 6 bases remaining between them.

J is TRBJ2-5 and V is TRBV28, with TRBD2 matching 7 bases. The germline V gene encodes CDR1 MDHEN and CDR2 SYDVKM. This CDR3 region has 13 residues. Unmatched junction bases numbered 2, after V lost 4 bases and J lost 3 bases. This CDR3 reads CASSWGGEETQYF. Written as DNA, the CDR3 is TGTGCCAGCAGTTGGGGGGGGGAAGAGACCCAGTACTTC.

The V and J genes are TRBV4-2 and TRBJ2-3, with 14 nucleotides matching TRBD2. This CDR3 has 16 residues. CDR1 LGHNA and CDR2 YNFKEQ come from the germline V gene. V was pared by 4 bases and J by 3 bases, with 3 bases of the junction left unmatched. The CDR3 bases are TGTGCCAGCAGCCGACTAGCGGGGGGGAGTACAGATACGCAGTATTTT. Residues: CASSRLAGGSTDTQYF.

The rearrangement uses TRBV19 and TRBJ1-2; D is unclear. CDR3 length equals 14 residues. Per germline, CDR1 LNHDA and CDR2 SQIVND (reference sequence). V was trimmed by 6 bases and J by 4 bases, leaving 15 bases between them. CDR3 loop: CASSPFRGSYGYTF. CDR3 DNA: TGTGCCAGTAGCCCTTTCCGGGGATCCTATGGCTACACCTTC.

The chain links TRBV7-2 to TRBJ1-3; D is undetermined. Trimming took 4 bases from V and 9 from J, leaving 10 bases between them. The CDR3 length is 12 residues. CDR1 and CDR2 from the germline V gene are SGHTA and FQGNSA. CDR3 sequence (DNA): TGTGCCAGCAGCTCCCCACCACGCACCATATATTTT. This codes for CASSSPPRTIYF.

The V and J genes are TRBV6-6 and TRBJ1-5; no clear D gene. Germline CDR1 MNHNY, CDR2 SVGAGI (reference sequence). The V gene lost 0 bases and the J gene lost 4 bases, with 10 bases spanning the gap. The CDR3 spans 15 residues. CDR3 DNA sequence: TGTGCCAGCAGTTACTCGTATGACCCTAATCAGCCCCAGCATTTT. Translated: CASSYSYDPNQPQHF.

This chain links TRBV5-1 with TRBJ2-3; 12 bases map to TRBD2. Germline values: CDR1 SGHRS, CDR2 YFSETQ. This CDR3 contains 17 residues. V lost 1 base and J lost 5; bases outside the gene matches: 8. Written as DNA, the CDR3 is TGCGCCAGCAGCTTGATCTGGTCTAGCGGGGGGGAAGATACGCAGTATTTT. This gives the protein CASSLIWSSGGEDTQYF.

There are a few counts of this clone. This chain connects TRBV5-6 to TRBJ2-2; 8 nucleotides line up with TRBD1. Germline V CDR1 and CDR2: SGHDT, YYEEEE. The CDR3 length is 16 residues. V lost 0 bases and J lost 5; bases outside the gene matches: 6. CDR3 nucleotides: TGTGCCAGCAGCTTGGAGACAGGGGCGGGAACCGGGGAGCTGTTTTTT. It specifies CASSLETGAGTGELFF. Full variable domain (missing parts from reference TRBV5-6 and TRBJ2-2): DAGVTQSPTHLIKTRGQQVTLRCSPKSGHDTVSWYQQALGQGPQFIFQYYEEEERQRGNFPDRFSGHQFPNYSSELNVNALLLGDSALYLCASSLETGAGTGELFFGEGSRLTVL.

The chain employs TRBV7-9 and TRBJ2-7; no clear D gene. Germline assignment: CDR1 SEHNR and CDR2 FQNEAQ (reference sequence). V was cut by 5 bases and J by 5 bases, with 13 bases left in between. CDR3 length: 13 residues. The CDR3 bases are TGTGCCAGCAGCCCTGGGCCTTTGGACGAGCAGTACTTC. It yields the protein CASSPGPLDEQYF.

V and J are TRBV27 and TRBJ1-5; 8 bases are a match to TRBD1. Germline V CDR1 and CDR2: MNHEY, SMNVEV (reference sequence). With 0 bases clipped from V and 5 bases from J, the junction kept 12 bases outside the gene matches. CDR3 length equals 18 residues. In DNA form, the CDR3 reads TGTGCCAGCAGTTTATCCGGGGTCGGGGACAGGTCTTATCAGCCCCAGCATTTT. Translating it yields CASSLSGVGDRSYQPQHF.

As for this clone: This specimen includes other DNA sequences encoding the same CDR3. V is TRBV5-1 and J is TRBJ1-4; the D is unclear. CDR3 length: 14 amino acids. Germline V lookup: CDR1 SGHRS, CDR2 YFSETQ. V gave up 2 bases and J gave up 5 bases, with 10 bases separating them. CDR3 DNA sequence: TGCGCCAGCAGCTTCGGAGGGTCGAATGAAAAACTGTTTTTT. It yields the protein CASSFGGSNEKLFF.